Listed here is a single T cell receptor beta chain. The table came from immunoSEQ multiplex PCR; TCRdb's copy has only in-frame clones and leaves some out. The sample holds 110,000 or so clones; approximately 90% are singletons and the top ten take around 4%. The data belong to a study of T cell responses to AZD1222 COVID-19 vaccine. The CDR3 length is 13 residues. Trimming removed 7 bases from V and 5 bases from J; junction bases left unmatched: 7. The germline V gene encodes CDR1 SQVTM and CDR2 ANQGSEA. The specimen was peripheral blood, collected 28 days after the second AZD1222 dose. V is TRBV29-1 and J is TRBJ1-1; 10 nucleotides match TRBD1. The source is an adult who received the AZD1222 COVID-19 vaccine. The CDR3 coding sequence is TGCAGCGCCAGACAGGGGGCAGGAACTGAAGCTTTCTTT. Its translation is CSARQGAGTEAFF.